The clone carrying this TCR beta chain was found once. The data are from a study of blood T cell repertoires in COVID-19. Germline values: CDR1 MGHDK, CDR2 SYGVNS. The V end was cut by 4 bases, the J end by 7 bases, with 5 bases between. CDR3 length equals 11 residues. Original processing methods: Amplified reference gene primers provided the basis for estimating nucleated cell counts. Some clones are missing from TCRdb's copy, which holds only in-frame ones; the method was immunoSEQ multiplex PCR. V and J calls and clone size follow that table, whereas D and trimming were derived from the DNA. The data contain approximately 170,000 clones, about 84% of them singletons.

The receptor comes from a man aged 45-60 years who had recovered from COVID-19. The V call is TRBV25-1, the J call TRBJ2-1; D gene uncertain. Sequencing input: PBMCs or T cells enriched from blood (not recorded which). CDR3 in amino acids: CASSALNEQFF. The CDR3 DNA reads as TGTGCCAGCAGTGCGTTAAATGAGCAGTTCTTC.